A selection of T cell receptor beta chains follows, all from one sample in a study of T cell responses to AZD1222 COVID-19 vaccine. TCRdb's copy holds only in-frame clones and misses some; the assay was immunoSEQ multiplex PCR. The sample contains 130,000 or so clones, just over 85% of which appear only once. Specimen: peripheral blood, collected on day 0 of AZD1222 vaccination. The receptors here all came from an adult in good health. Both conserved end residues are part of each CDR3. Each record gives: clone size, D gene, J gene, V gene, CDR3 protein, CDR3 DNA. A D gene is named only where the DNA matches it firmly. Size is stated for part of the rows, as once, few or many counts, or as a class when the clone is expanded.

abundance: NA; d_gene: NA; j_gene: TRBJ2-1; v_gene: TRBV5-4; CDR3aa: CASSPSSYNEQFF; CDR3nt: TGTGCCAGCAGCCCGAGCTCCTACAATGAGCAGTTCTTC
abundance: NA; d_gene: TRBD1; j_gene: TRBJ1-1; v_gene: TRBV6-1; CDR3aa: CASSENTGVGAFF; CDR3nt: TGTGCCAGCAGTGAAAACACAGGGGTCGGAGCTTTCTTT
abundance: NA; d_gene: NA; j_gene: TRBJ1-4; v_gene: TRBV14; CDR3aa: CASSHGSEKLFF; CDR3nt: TGTGCCAGCAGCCACGGGAGTGAAAAACTGTTTTTT
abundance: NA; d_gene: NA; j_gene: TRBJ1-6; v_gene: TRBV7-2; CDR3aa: CASIRNGVRVSPLHF; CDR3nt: TGTGCCAGCATCAGAAACGGGGTCCGGGTCTCACCCCTCCACTTT
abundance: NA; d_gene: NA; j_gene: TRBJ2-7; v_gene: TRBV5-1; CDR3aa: CASSPTGTYEQYF; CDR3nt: TGCGCCAGCAGCCCCACAGGGACCTACGAGCAGTACTTC
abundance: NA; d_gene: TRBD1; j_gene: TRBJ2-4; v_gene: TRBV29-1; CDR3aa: CSVGGFMGQSALKAKNIQYF; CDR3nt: TGCAGCGTTGGCGGTTTTATGGGACAGTCAGCATTAAAAGCCAAAAACATTCAGTACTTC
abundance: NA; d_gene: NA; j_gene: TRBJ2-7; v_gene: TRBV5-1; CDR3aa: CASSSSGTVTYEQYF; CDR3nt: TGCGCCAGCAGCTCCTCCGGGACGGTGACTTACGAGCAGTACTTC
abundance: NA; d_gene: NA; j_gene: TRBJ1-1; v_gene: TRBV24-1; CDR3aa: CATRSADTEAFF; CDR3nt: TGTGCCACCCGATCAGCGGACACTGAAGCTTTCTTT
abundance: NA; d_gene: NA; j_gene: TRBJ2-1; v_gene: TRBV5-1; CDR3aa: CASSFLADKSYNEQFF; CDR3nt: TGCGCCAGCAGCTTCTTAGCGGATAAATCCTACAATGAGCAGTTCTTC
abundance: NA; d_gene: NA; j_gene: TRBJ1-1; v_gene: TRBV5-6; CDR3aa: CASSPEGGLGNTEAFF; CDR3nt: TGTGCCAGCAGCCCCGAGGGGGGGTTGGGGAACACTGAAGCTTTCTTT
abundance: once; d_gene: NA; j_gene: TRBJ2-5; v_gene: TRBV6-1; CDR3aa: CASSDAGGRTQYF; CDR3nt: TGTGCCAGCAGTGATGCAGGGGGGAGGACCCAGTACTTC
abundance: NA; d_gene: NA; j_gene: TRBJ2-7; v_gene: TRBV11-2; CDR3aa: CASLGQPMQYEQYF; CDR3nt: TGTGCCAGCTTGGGACAACCGATGCAATACGAGCAGTACTTC
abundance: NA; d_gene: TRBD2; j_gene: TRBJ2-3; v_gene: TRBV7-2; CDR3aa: CASSRLGGSSSTDTQYF; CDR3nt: TGTGCCAGCAGTCGTTTGGGGGGGAGCTCTAGCACAGATACGCAGTATTTT
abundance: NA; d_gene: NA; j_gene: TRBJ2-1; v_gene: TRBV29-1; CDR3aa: CSGNLAFYEQFF; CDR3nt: TGCAGCGGCAACCTAGCATTCTATGAGCAGTTCTTC
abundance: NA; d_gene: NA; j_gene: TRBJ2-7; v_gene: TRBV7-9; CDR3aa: CASSYRSSYEQYF; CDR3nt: TGTGCCAGCAGCTACAGGTCTTCCTACGAGCAGTACTTC
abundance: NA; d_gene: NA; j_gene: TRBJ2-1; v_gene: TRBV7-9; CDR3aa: CASSFPPGGGSIDEQFF; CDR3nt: TGTGCCAGCAGCTTTCCCCCAGGGGGGGGATCTATCGATGAGCAGTTCTTC
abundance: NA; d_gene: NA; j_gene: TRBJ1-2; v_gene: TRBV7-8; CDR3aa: CASSLSGTSYGYTF; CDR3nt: TGTGCCAGCAGCTTATCCGGGACGAGCTATGGCTACACCTTC
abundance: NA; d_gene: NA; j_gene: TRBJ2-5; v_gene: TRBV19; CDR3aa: CASSIGPAETQYF; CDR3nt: TGTGCCAGTAGTATAGGACCGGCGGAGACCCAGTACTTC
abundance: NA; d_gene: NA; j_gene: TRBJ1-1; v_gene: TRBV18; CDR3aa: CASSQSWGGTEAFF; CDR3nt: TGTGCCAGCTCACAAAGTTGGGGAGGAACTGAAGCTTTCTTT
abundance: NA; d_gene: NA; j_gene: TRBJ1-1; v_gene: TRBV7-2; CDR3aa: CASSLYTEAFF; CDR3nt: TGTGCCAGCAGTCTCTACACTGAAGCTTTCTTT
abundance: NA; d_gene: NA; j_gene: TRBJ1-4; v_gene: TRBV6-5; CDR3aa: CASSPSGVRWFF; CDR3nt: TGTGCCAGCAGCCCATCAGGGGTTCGGTGGTTTTTT
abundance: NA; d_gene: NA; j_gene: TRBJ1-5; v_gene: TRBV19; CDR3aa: CASRDSDSGQPQHF; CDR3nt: TGTGCCAGTAGGGACTCGGACAGCGGGCAGCCCCAGCATTTT